This T cell receptor beta chain stems from a study of T-cell memory formation after mild COVID-19. TCRdb reprocessed the 5' RACE reads with MiXCR, giving one entry per CDR3 protein. The sample comprises approximately 500,000 distinct CDR3 sequences, 20% to 25% of which are singletons, and 12% rests with the top ten. This CDR3 is built from 14 residues. In this sample, this clonotype turned up a few times. Germline is not matched at one junction end, which may reflect a read error. Sequences were obtained from PBMCs or a T cell subset sorted from them (not recorded which). The receptor was derived from an adult woman who had mild COVID-19 (a few samples of this study predate the infection). Cell type and time point are not known. This sequence joins TRBV12-3 or TRBV12-4 and TRBJ1-6, with D tentatively TRBD1 (5 bases). DNA of the CDR3: TGTGCCAGCAGCTTAGACAGATACGATTCACCCCTCCACTTT. Translated, it gives CASSLDRYDSPLHF.